A single T cell receptor beta chain is shown here with its context. The antigen remains undetermined. Germline CDR1 reads SGHNT; CDR2 reads YENEEA. The CDR3 contains 14 residues. Trimming removed 5 bases from V and 0 bases from J; junction bases left unmatched: 3. From CD4+ cells came CD45RA+ naive and CD45RA-negative memory subsets. The sample is drawn from a study of shared clonotypes between healthy human individuals. Study overall: Contributing individuals were a couple of females and a few males aged 18 to 49. Findings and caveats of the study: Some clonotypes were shared by all four sorted-subset donors, while others were not shared. The non-shared ones had lower generation probabilities than the shared ones.

DNA at around 200 ng, about 30,000 T cell genomes, went into sorted-subset replicate PCRs. The table came from immunoSEQ multiplex PCR; TCRdb's copy has only in-frame clones and leaves some out. Of about 1.5 million clones listed, nearly 99% are singletons. The specimen was naive CD4+ T cells sorted from blood. The subset: CD45RA+ positively selected. The chain uses TRBV11-3 and TRBJ2-7, with TRBD2 identical over 8 bases. The TCR was taken from a man aged 25 to 45 in good health. This CDR3 is CASSPTSGSYEQYF. In DNA form, the CDR3 reads TGTGCCAGCAGCCCCACTAGCGGCTCCTACGAGCAGTACTTC. Drawing the rest from reference TRBV11-3 and TRBJ2-7, the complete variable domain is EAGVVQSPRYKIIEKKQPVAFWCNPISGHNTLYWYLQNLGQGPELLIRYENEEAVDDSQLPKDRFSAERLKGVDSTLKIQPAELGDSAVYLCASSPTSGSYEQYFGPGTRLTVT.